This T cell receptor (beta chain) emerged from a study of Ad26.COV2.S vaccination and SARS-CoV-2 variants. Whole-study context: The trial was COV1001 and the donor's arm was Ad26.COV2.S. Once, or twice with 56 days between doses, Ad26.COV2.S was given intramuscularly. Study findings and constraints: Breadth measured for non-spike TCRs was similar across vaccine and placebo recipients.

Treatment noted: 19 received Ad26.COV2.S at low or high dose, single or two shots; 5 received placebo; per-sample allocation not given. Each sample was drawn 63 days after the first injection (of vaccine or placebo). Recruitment in Boston yielded a donor of adult age, 18-55 years. The germline CDR1 and CDR2 sequences are MNHEY and SVGEGT. The ends were cut back, 4 bases at V and 3 bases at J, with 3 bases in the middle. This CDR3 is 11 amino acids long. Assay: immunoSEQ multiplex PCR; the TCRdb copy retains only in-frame clones and omits some. The sample lists roughly 400,000 clones, about nine tenths occurring once. This clone was observed once. Its antigen is still unknown. This may come from a read error, since a much larger clone is one base off.

The sequenced sample was peripheral blood, obtained in a trial of Ad26.COV2.S vaccine versus placebo. This chain uses TRBV6-2 or TRBV6-3 with TRBJ1-1; D unclear. This clonotype originated in a person aged 18-65 years who received the Ad26.COV2.S COVID-19 vaccine or a placebo. CDR3 loop: CASSLDTEAFF. The CDR3 DNA reads TGTGCCAGCAGTTTAGACACTGAAGCTTTCTTT.